This paragraph covers one T cell receptor (beta chain) sequence. Its antigen is undetermined. The CDR3 end is not reached by the read, which stops 3 residues before it; the germline J gene fills it in. CDR1 is SGHNT, CDR2 YYREEE, per germline (reference sequence). V lost 2 bases to trimming and J lost 4 bases; unmatched junction nucleotides: 2. There are 13 residues in the CDR3. Sequenced by immunoSEQ multiplex PCR; TCRdb stores in-frame clones only, minus some. This table holds 21,000 or so clones. Each participant carried one incident cervical HPV16 infection only. The data are from a study of T cells in women clearing cervical HPV infection. Study context: Controls gave blood once infection was undetectable; cases at lesion identification. For cases, blood was sampled a median around 140 days after lesion detection, interquartile range roughly 90 to 230 days.

Study-level results: Combining TCR richness with V gene abundances gave approximately 0.8 AUC.

The J gene is TRBJ1-1, the V gene TRBV5-4, with 7 bases fitting TRBD1. The receptor comes from a woman aged 18 to 75 with a cervical HPV16 infection that either progressed to CIN3+ or cleared (not recorded which). The sequenced sample was blood buffy coat. CDR3 residues: CASSFTGVTEAFF. Incomplete CDR3 DNA: TGTGCCAGCAGCTTTACAGGGGTCACTGAA.